The present entry profiles one T cell receptor beta chain with its context. Since all of the isolated RNA was reverse transcribed, expressed TCRB transcripts were what got sequenced. Here immunoSEQ multiplex PCR was the method, and the copy in TCRdb shows in-frame clones only, minus some. The sample carries about 320,000 clones, around 15% recorded once. The data belong to a study of beta chain features in type 1 diabetes. Material for sequencing was central memory CD4+ T cells from blood. This sequence originates from a man aged 25 to 45 in good health.

CDR3: CASSLADSLGYTF. The CDR3 nucleotides read TGCGCCAGCAGCTTGGCCGATTCCCTGGGCTACACCTTC. This chain joins TRBV5-1 and TRBJ1-2; no reliable D call. Trimming cost V 0 bases and J 8 bases, with 11 bases left between them. The CDR3 totals 13 residues. Germline lookup yields CDR1 SGHRS and CDR2 YFSETQ.